This T cell receptor beta chain was recovered during a study of T-cell reconstitution after alpha-beta-depleted transplantation in children. Germline V gene sequence: CDR1 MGHRA, CDR2 YSYEKL. The length of the CDR3 is 14 residues. The ends were cut back, 5 bases at V and 6 bases at J, with 13 bases in the middle. Library preparation (for TCRbeta) was performed with unique molecular identifiers. One entry per CDR3 protein results from TCRdb running MiXCR on the PCR reads. The data show approximately 420,000 distinct CDR3 sequences, with roughly a tenth seen just once and roughly 6% held by the top ten. This clonotype has only a few counts.

The sequence derives from a human donor who donated a stem cell graft to a child with acute myeloid leukemia. The chain joins TRBV4-1 to TRBJ2-2, with a possible D match to TRBD2 (5 bases). Sequenced here: PBMCs from the stem cell graft donor, sampled from the stem cell graft. CDR3 in amino acids: CASSLTLLAGELFF. The CDR3 DNA is TGCGCCAGCAGCTTAACTCTACTAGCCGGGGAGCTGTTTTTT.